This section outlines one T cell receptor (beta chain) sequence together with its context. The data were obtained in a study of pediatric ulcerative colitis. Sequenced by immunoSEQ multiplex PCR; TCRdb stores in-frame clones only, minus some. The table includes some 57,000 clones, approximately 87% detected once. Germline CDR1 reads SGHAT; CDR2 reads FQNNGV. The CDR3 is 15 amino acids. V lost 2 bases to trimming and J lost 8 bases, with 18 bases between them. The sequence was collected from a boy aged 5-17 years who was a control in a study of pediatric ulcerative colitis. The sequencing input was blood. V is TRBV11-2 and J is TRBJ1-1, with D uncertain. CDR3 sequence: CASSLMDESSKEAFF. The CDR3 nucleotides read TGTGCCAGCAGCTTAATGGATGAATCGTCGAAAGAAGCTTTCTTT.